Relative to its sample, the clone carrying this T cell receptor beta chain is large. Its antigen is undetermined. As for time point: sample taken at primary tumor resection. Trimming removed 4 bases from V and 0 bases from J; junction bases left unmatched: 3. CDR1 is SEHNR, CDR2 FQNEAQ, per germline (reference sequence). The CDR3 runs to 15 residues. The sample belongs to a study of spatial heterogeneity in lung cancer. General observations from the study: In tumors, expanded intratumoral alpha and beta TCR counts tracked mutation counts.

TCRdb re-derived calls from the 5' RACE reads in MiXCR, one entry per CDR3 protein. This table has 2,000 to 3,000 distinct CDR3 sequences, 12% to 15% appearing once. This specimen consisted of lung tumor tissue, obtained at surgery. This receptor was taken from a male donor with early-stage non-small cell lung cancer. This rearrangement joins TRBV7-9 to TRBJ1-3; TRBD1 matches at 7 bases. DNA of the CDR3: TGTGCCAGCAGCTCGGGGACAGCCTCTGGAAACACCATATATTTT. Translation gives CASSSGTASGNTIYF. Looking up the rest from reference TRBV7-9 and TRBJ1-3 gives the full variable domain: DTGVSQNPRHKITKRGQNVTFRCDPISEHNRLYWYRQTLGQGPEFLTYFQNEAQLEKSRLLSDRFSAERPKGSFSTLEIQRTEQGDSAMYLCASSSGTASGNTIYFGEGSWLTVV.